The 5 T cell receptor beta chains reported below all come from one sample, sequenced in a study of CD8 T cells in Susac syndrome. The RNA input was roughly 0.45 to 1 ug, and it was reverse transcribed with random hexamers. Each CDR3 protein is one row after TCRdb ran MiXCR on the immunoSEQ multiplex PCR reads. The sample has hundreds of thousands of distinct CDR3 sequences; around 93% are singletons. Specimen: CD4+ T cells from PBMCs. Receptors originate from a human donor with multiple sclerosis.

The gene calls are TRBV12-3 or TRBV12-4 and TRBJ1-1; 10 nucleotides agree with TRBD1. V shed 6 bases, J shed 3 bases, and the junction held 7 bases outside the gene matches. CDR3 size: 15 residues. DNA of the CDR3: TGTGCCAGCAGGCGGGACAGGGGCAAGGACACTGAAGCTTTCTTT. Amino acids: CASRRDRGKDTEAFF.

The rearrangement joins TRBV20-1 to TRBJ2-1; 9 positions agree with TRBD1. The CDR3 is 16 residues long. Per the germline V gene, CDR1 is DFQATT and CDR2 is SNEGSKA (reference sequence). Trimming cost V 2 bases and J 4 bases; bases outside gene matches: 9. CDR3 region: CSARPRTGENYNEQFF. The CDR3 DNA sequence: TGCAGTGCTAGACCTCGGACAGGGGAAAATTACAATGAGCAGTTCTTC.

This sequence joins TRBV24-1 and TRBJ1-5, with a tentative D call TRBD1 (6 bases). Germline-derived CDR1 and CDR2 are KGHDR and SFDVKD. Trimming took 1 base from V and 7 from J, leaving 19 bases between them. The CDR3 consists of 17 residues. The CDR3 loop reads CATSDFVRGFRRQPQHF. CDR3 DNA sequence: TGTGCCACCAGTGATTTTGTCAGGGGCTTCCGGCGCCAGCCCCAGCATTTT.

The rearrangement links TRBV3-1 to TRBJ2-5, with D hard to call. The CDR3 loop spans 12 amino acids. V was cut by 1 base and J by 4 bases, with 4 bases left in between. Germline V CDR1 and CDR2: LGHDT, YNNKEL (reference sequence). In DNA form, the CDR3 reads TGTGCCAGCAGCCAAGTGACAGAGACCCAGTACTTC. As protein: CASSQVTETQYF.

This clonotype was recorded once. The chain combines TRBV24-1 with TRBJ2-1; TRBD1 agrees at 8 bases. Germline V CDR1 and CDR2: KGHDR, SFDVKD. V lost 9 bases and J lost 1; bases outside the gene matches: 7. This CDR3 spans 15 amino acids. The CDR3: CATSPGGSSYNEQFF. CDR3 in DNA: TGTGCCACCTCGCCAGGGGGCAGTTCCTACAATGAGCAGTTCTTC.